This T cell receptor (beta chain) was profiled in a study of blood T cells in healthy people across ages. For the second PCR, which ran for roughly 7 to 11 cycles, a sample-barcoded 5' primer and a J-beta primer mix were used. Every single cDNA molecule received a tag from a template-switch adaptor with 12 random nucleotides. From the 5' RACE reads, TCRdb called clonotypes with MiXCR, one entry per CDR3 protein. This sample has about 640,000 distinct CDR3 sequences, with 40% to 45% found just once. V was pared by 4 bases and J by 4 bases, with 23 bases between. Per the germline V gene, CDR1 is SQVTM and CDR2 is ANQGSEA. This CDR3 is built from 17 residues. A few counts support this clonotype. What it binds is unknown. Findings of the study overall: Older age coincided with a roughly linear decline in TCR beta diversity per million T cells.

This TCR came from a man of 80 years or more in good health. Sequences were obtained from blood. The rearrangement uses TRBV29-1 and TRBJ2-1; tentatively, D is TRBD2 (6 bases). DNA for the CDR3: TGCAGCGTTGGGGAGGTCCCGCGGGATAGAGGTTACAATGAGCAGTTCTTC. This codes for CSVGEVPRDRGYNEQFF.